These 27 T cell receptor beta chains originate from one sample sequenced in a study of shared clonotypes between healthy human individuals. This table comes from immunoSEQ multiplex PCR, and its TCRdb copy is limited to in-frame clones, with some not included. The profile shows approximately 500,000 clones, 79% of them singletons. Sequenced sample: PBMCs. These receptors all come from a woman aged 40 to 50 in good health. Some clones in this sample may be carry-over from other donors' samples.

The chain links TRBV2 to TRBJ2-2, with a possible D match to TRBD2 (6 bases). V was trimmed by 6 bases and J by 3 bases, leaving 11 bases between them. Germline values: CDR1 SNHLY, CDR2 FYNNEI. The CDR3 consists of 14 residues. CDR3 DNA sequence: TGTGCCAGCAGGCGACTAGATGACACCGGGGAGCTGTTTTTT. Translated: CASRRLDDTGELFF.

V and J are TRBV5-1 and TRBJ2-7; TRBD1 matches 10 bases. The junction had 8 bases not matched to a gene; V was cut back by 1 base and J by 4 bases. The germline CDR1 and CDR2 sequences are SGHRS and YFSETQ. This CDR3 contains 16 residues. The CDR3, as DNA: TGCGCCAGCAGCTTGCCCGCGGGACAGGGGTTGTACGAGCAGTACTTC. This translates into CASSLPAGQGLYEQYF.

The V gene is TRBV18, the J gene TRBJ2-7; TRBD2 agrees at 7 bases. CDR1 is KGHSH, CDR2 LQKENI, per germline. There are 14 residues in the CDR3. V lost 6 bases and J lost 3; bases outside the gene matches: 8. CDR3 sequence: CASSTERDNYEQYF. The CDR3 nucleotides read TGTGCCAGCTCGACCGAGCGGGATAACTACGAGCAGTACTTC.

V and J are TRBV19 and TRBJ2-1; TRBD2 matches 8 bases. Germline V gene sequence: CDR1 LNHDA, CDR2 SQIVND (reference sequence). The CDR3 is made up of 15 amino acids. V shed 3 bases and J 9 bases; nucleotides not matched to a gene: 10. The CDR3 DNA reads as TGTGCCAGTAGTATGGTAGACGGGAGGGCCATTGAGCAGTTCTTC. This codes for CASSMVDGRAIEQFF.

The V gene is TRBV30, the J gene TRBJ2-7, with 7 nucleotides matching TRBD1. J was trimmed by 6 bases and V by 2 bases; bases with no gene match: 7. The CDR3 sequence is 13 residues long. CDR1 is GTSNPN and CDR2 is SVGIG in the germline V gene (reference sequence). The CDR3 protein is CAWSRQGNGEQYF. Here the CDR3 DNA reads TGTGCCTGGAGTAGACAGGGTAATGGCGAGCAGTACTTC.

This chain joins TRBV18 and TRBJ1-5, with D uncertain. The CDR3 has 16 residues. Looked up from germline, CDR1 is KGHSH and CDR2 is LQKENI. V gave up 4 bases and J gave up 6 bases, with 19 bases separating them. CDR3 sequence (DNA): TGTGCCAGCTCACTCAGAACATCTCGGGCTGGTCAGCCCCAGCATTTT. Translating it yields CASSLRTSRAGQPQHF.

This sequence joins TRBV4-1 and TRBJ2-6; no clear D gene. V lost 4 bases and J 0 bases, leaving 13 bases between the germline ends. CDR1 and CDR2 from the germline V gene are MGHRA and YSYEKL. This CDR3 is built from 17 residues. In nucleotides, the CDR3 is TGCGCCAGCAGCCCCGGTCCCTACCCCTCTGGGGCCAACGTCCTGACTTTC. Residues: CASSPGPYPSGANVLTF.

The J gene is TRBJ1-3, the V gene TRBV18; D is undetermined. V lost 0 bases to trimming and J lost 4 bases, with 10 bases between them. CDR1 is KGHSH and CDR2 is LQKENI in the germline V gene. CDR3 length: 15 amino acids. CDR3: CASSPPAMEGNTIYF. The DNA for the CDR3 is TGTGCCAGCTCACCACCGGCCATGGAAGGAAACACCATATATTTT.

V usage is TRBV7-9 and J usage is TRBJ2-1; D perhaps matches TRBD1 (5 bases). The CDR3 consists of 15 residues. In germline, CDR1 is SEHNR, CDR2 FQNEAQ (reference sequence). Trimming shortened V by 3 bases and J by 0 bases, and 9 bases separated the two germline ends. CDR3 region: CASSLRTSSYNEQFF. The CDR3 DNA is TGTGCCAGCAGCTTGCGGACAAGCTCCTACAATGAGCAGTTCTTC.

The rearrangement joins TRBV28 to TRBJ2-7, with D hard to call. The V end lost 2 bases, the J end lost 5 bases, and 13 bases lay between the germline ends. This CDR3 spans 14 amino acids. The germline gives CDR1 MDHEN, CDR2 SYDVKM. CDR3 sequence (DNA): TGTGCCAGCAGTTTACCCCGGGTCGGCCACGAGCAGTACTTC. It is translated as CASSLPRVGHEQYF.

This clone has only a few counts. The chain recombines TRBV7-9 with TRBJ1-3; unclear D gene. CDR1 is SEHNR, CDR2 FQNEAQ, per germline (reference sequence). The CDR3 consists of 14 residues. V was clipped by 1 base and J by 0 bases, with 4 bases between them. CDR3 nucleotides: TGTGCCAGCAGCTTAGGTTACTCTGGAAACACCATATATTTT. Residues: CASSLGYSGNTIYF.

For the CDR3, the DNA is TGTGCCAGCAGCTTAGACGGATACGAGCAGTACTTC. This encodes CASSLDGYEQYF. V usage is TRBV5-4 and J usage is TRBJ2-7, with D uncertain. V was trimmed by 2 bases and J by 4 bases, leaving 7 bases between them. The CDR3 loop spans 12 amino acids. Per germline, CDR1 SGHNT and CDR2 YYREEE (reference sequence).

The CDR3 sequence is CASSVDGDLGAFF. In DNA form, the CDR3 reads TGTGCCAGCAGCGTAGATGGGGACCTTGGAGCTTTCTTT. The V gene is TRBV9, the J gene TRBJ1-1; perhaps TRBD1 as D (5 bases). CDR3 size: 13 residues. Germline V gene data show CDR1 as SGDLS and CDR2 as YYNGEE. V gave up 0 bases and J gave up 10 bases, with 13 bases separating them.

This clone was recorded a few times. This rearrangement joins TRBV2 to TRBJ2-7; D is tentatively TRBD1 or TRBD2 (7 bases each). Germline V gene sequence: CDR1 SNHLY, CDR2 FYNNEI. The CDR3 contains 14 residues. The V and J ends lost 3 bases and 2 bases respectively, with 11 bases between them. In nucleotides, the CDR3 is TGTGCCAGCAGTGATCAGGGGGGGACCTACGAGCAGTACTTC. Protein product: CASSDQGGTYEQYF.

The gene calls are TRBV4-1 and TRBJ2-7; D is perhaps TRBD1 (5 bases). The CDR3 is 16 residues long. Per the germline V gene, CDR1 is MGHRA and CDR2 is YSYEKL. V was shortened by 0 bases and J by 6 bases, with 18 bases between the two germline ends. The CDR3 nucleotides are TGCGCCAGCAGCCAAGATTTTCCGGACACCTCAGGCGAGCAGTACTTC. The encoded protein is CASSQDFPDTSGEQYF.

The chain combines TRBV7-6 with TRBJ2-5; 7 bases agree with TRBD1. Per germline, CDR1 SGHVS and CDR2 FNYEAQ. The CDR3 runs 13 residues. Trimming cost V 5 bases and J 5 bases; bases outside gene matches: 5. The CDR3 is CASSRGLGETQYF. The CDR3 DNA reads as TGTGCCAGCAGCAGGGGGCTTGGGGAGACCCAGTACTTC. Supplemented by reference TRBV7-6 and TRBJ2-5, the full variable domain reads GAGVSQSPRYKVTKRGQDVALRCDPISGHVSLYWYRQALGQGPEFLTYFNYEAQQDKSGLPNDRFSAERPEGSISTLTIQRTEQRDSAMYRCASSRGLGETQYFGPGTRLLVL.

The chain has TRBV11-1 and TRBJ2-1; 7 nucleotides align to TRBD2. This CDR3 has 15 residues. CDR1 is SGHAT and CDR2 is FQDESV in the germline V gene (reference sequence). V shed 7 bases, J shed 1 base, and the junction held 7 bases outside the gene matches. The CDR3 spells CASTLGAGSYNEQFF. The CDR3 region has the DNA TGTGCCAGCACCCTCGGAGCGGGGTCCTACAATGAGCAGTTCTTC.

The CDR3 protein is CASSHVNAAKEGTQYF. DNA of the CDR3: TGTGCCAGCAGCCACGTCAACGCGGCTAAAGAGGGGACCCAGTACTTC. The chain joins TRBV5-4 to TRBJ2-5; maybe TRBD2 (5 bases). Trimming removed 4 bases from V and 7 bases from J, with 23 bases in between. The CDR3 covers 16 residues. Germline V gene lookup returns CDR1 SGHNT and CDR2 YYREEE (reference sequence).

The chain carries TRBV4-1 and TRBJ2-5; TRBD2 matches 12 bases. The J call is doubtful: the DNA matches TRBJ2-7 better. The germline gives CDR1 MGHRA, CDR2 YSYEKL. This CDR3 is 17 amino acids long. The chain's CDR3 is CASSQGLAGVSSYEQYF. The DNA of the CDR3 is TGCGCCAGCAGCCAAGGACTAGCGGGAGTTAGCTCCTACGAGCAGTACTTC.

The chain uses TRBV7-3 and TRBJ2-5; unclear D gene. Germline V gene sequence: CDR1 SGHTA, CDR2 FQGTGA. Trimming removed 0 bases at V and 7 bases at J, with 15 bases between. The CDR3 sequence is 15 residues long. The CDR3 nucleotides are TGTGCCAGCAGCTTAACAAGGGCCAGATGTGGGACCCAGTACTTC. Protein product: CASSLTRARCGTQYF.

CDR3 residues: CASSAGTSGNLDEQFF. The CDR3 DNA is TGTGCCAGCAGCGCTGGGACTAGCGGGAATTTAGATGAGCAGTTCTTC. The chain carries TRBV7-9 and TRBJ2-1; 13 bases agree with TRBD2. The CDR3 has 16 amino acids. Germline CDR1 SEHNR, CDR2 FQNEAQ (reference sequence). V lost 5 bases, J lost 8 bases, and 9 bases stayed unmatched.

The V and J genes are TRBV6-6 and TRBJ2-7, with 7 bases that match TRBD2. The V and J ends lost 0 bases and 3 bases, in that order; junction bases with no gene match: 2. The CDR3 contains 14 residues. CDR1 MNHNY and CDR2 SVGAGI come from the germline V gene (reference sequence). As DNA, the CDR3 is TGTGCCAGCAGTTACTCGAGGGAGGGCTACGAGCAGTACTTC. It codes for CASSYSREGYEQYF.

The chain is built from TRBV2 and TRBJ2-1, with TRBD1 matching over 9 bases. Per germline, CDR1 SNHLY and CDR2 FYNNEI. V was clipped by 7 bases and J by 8 bases; unmatched bases: 12. This CDR3 has 15 amino acids. This chain's CDR3 is CASKLLTGGIDEQFF. CDR3 in DNA: TGTGCCAGCAAGCTGCTTACAGGGGGCATCGATGAGCAGTTCTTC.

The chain has TRBV27 and TRBJ2-1; 9 nucleotides line up with TRBD2. V lost 2 bases, J lost 5 bases, and 4 bases stayed unmatched. CDR3 length equals 15 residues. Germline CDR1 is MNHEY and CDR2 is SMNVEV (reference sequence). CDR3 DNA sequence: TGTGCCAGCAGTTTAGTGGCGGGAGGGAACAATGAGCAGTTCTTC. It is translated as CASSLVAGGNNEQFF.

The sample holds a few counts of this clone. The chain joins TRBV11-1 to TRBJ2-7; 11 bases align to TRBD1. Germline values: CDR1 SGHAT, CDR2 FQDESV (reference sequence). CDR3 size: 16 residues. Trimming at V came to 5 bases and at J to 7 bases, leaving 13 bases not matched to a gene. Written as DNA, the CDR3 is TGTGCCAGCAGCACTCCGTTCTGGGACAGGGGGGATGAGCAGTACTTC. Protein: CASSTPFWDRGDEQYF.

The chain joins TRBV7-3 to TRBJ2-1, with 8 positions matching TRBD2. Germline-derived CDR1 and CDR2 are SGHTA and FQGTGA. CDR3 length: 16 residues. The V segment lost 5 bases and the J segment 4 bases; nucleotides outside the gene matches: 10. The DNA for the CDR3 is TGTGCCAGCAGCCGGACTAGCAGAAATGGGTACAATGAGCAGTTCTTC. As protein: CASSRTSRNGYNEQFF.

V is TRBV25-1 and J is TRBJ2-3; D unclear. Trimming took 1 base from V and 0 from J, leaving 2 bases between them. CDR1 is MGHDK, CDR2 SYGVNS, per germline. This CDR3 has 13 residues. The CDR3 protein is CASSEWSTDTQYF. The CDR3 bases are TGTGCCAGCAGTGAATGGAGCACAGATACGCAGTATTTT.